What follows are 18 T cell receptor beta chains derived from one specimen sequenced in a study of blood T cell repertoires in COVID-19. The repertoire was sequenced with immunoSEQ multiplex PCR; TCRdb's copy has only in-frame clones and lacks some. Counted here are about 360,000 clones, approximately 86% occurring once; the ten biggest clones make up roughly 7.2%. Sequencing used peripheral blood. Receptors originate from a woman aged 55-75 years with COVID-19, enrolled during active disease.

Here the CDR3 reads CASSSGVGYGYTF. CDR3 nucleotide sequence: TGTGCCAGCAGTTCAGGGGTTGGCTATGGCTACACCTTC. The gene calls are TRBV27 and TRBJ1-2; D perhaps matches TRBD1 (6 bases). Trimming shortened V by 4 bases and J by 4 bases, and 10 bases separated the two germline ends. The CDR3 contains 13 residues. Per germline, CDR1 MNHEY and CDR2 SMNVEV (reference sequence).

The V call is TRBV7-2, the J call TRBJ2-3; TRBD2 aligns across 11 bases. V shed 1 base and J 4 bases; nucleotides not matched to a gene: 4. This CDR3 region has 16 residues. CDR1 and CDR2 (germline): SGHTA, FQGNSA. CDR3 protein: CASSLVSGGAADTQYF. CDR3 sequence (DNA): TGTGCCAGCAGCTTAGTTAGCGGGGGGGCCGCAGATACGCAGTATTTT. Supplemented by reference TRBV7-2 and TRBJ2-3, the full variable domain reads GAGVSQSPSNKVTEKGKDVELRCDPISGHTALYWYRQSLGQGLEFLIYFQGNSAPDKSGLPSDRFSAERTGGSVSTLTIQRTQQEDSAVYLCASSLVSGGAADTQYFGPGTRLTVL.

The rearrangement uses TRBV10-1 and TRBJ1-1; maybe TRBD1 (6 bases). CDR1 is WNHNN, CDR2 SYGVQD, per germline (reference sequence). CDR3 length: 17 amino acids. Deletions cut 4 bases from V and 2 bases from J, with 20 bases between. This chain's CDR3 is CASSGPPGVSTNTEAFF. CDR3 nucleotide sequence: TGCGCCAGCAGTGGGCCCCCAGGGGTTTCGACCAACACTGAAGCTTTCTTT.

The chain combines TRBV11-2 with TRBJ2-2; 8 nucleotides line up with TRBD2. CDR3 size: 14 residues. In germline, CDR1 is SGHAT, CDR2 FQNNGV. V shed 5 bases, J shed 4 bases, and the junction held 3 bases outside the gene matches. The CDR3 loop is CASSLGGGTGELFF. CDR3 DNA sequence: TGTGCCAGCAGCCTCGGGGGGGGCACCGGGGAGCTGTTTTTT.

The CDR3 DNA reads TGTGCCAGCAGCTTAGAAAGGGGGCTTAACACTGAAGCTTTCTTT. Translating it yields CASSLERGLNTEAFF. The V call is TRBV7-2, the J call TRBJ1-1; 7 bases agree with TRBD1. The germline V gene has CDR1 SGHTA and CDR2 FQGNSA. The CDR3 has 15 amino acids. Germline trimming cut 1 base from V and 2 bases from J; bases unmatched to any gene: 4. Drawing the rest from reference TRBV7-2 and TRBJ1-1, the complete variable domain is GAGVSQSPSNKVTEKGKDVELRCDPISGHTALYWYRQSLGQGLEFLIYFQGNSAPDKSGLPSDRFSAERTGGSVSTLTIQRTQQEDSAVYLCASSLERGLNTEAFFGQGTRLTVV.

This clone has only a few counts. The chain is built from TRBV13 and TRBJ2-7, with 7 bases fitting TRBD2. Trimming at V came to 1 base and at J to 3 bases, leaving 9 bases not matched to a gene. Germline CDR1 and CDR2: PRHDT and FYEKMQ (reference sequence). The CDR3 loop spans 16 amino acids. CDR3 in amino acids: CASSLAMGGNGYEQYF. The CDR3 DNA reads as TGTGCCAGCAGCTTAGCCATGGGGGGGAACGGCTACGAGCAGTACTTC.

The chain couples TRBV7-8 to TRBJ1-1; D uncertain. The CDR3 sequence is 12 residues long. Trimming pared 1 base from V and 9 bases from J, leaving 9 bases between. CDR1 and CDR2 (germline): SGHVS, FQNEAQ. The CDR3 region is CASSLGRSKAFF. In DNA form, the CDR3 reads TGTGCCAGCAGCTTAGGGAGAAGTAAAGCTTTCTTT.

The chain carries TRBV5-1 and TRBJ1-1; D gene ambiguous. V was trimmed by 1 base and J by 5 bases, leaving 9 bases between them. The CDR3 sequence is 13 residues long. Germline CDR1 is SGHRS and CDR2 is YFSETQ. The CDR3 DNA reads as TGCGCCAGCAGCTTGAGGAGCGAGACTGAAGCTTTCTTT. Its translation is CASSLRSETEAFF.

For the CDR3, the DNA is TGTGCCAGCAGCATACAAAGAGAGCAGTTCTTC. The encoded protein is CASSIQREQFF. J is TRBJ2-1 and V is TRBV7-8, with unresolved D. Trimming shortened V by 5 bases and J by 10 bases, and 9 bases separated the two germline ends. Germline V lookup: CDR1 SGHVS, CDR2 FQNEAQ. The CDR3 spans 11 residues.

CDR3 protein: CASSLGLYEQYF. The DNA for the CDR3 is TGTGCCAGCAGTTTGGGGCTCTACGAGCAGTACTTC. This chain links TRBV12-3 or TRBV12-4 with TRBJ2-7, with TRBD1 as a possible D gene (5 bases). V lost 3 bases and J lost 3, with 6 bases in between. The CDR3 has 12 amino acids.

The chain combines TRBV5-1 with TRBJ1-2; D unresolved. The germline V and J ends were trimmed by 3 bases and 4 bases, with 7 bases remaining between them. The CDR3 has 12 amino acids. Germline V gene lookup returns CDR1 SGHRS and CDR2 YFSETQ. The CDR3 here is CASSSGGYGYTF. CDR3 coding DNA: TGCGCCAGCAGCTCTGGCGGCTATGGCTACACCTTC.

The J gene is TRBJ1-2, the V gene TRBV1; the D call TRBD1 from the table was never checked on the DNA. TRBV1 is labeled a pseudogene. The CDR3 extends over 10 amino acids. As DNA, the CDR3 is TGCACCCACAGAAACAGGGGCTACACCTTC. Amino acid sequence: CTHRNRGYTF.

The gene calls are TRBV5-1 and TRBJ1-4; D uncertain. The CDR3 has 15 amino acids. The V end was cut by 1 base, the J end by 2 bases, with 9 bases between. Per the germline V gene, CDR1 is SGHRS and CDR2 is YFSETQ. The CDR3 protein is CASSLKSETNEKLFF. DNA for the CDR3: TGCGCCAGCAGCTTGAAATCCGAGACTAATGAAAAACTGTTTTTT.

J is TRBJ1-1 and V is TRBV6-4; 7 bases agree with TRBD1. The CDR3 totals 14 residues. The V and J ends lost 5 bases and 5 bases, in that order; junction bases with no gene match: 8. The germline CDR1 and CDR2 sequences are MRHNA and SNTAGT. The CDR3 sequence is CASSLQGWGTEAFF. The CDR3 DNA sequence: TGTGCCAGCAGTCTACAGGGGTGGGGGACTGAAGCTTTCTTT.

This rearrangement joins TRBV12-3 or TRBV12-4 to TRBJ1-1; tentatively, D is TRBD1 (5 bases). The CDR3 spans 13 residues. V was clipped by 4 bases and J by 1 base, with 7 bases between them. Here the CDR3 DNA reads TGTGCCAGCAGTTCCAGGGAGAACACTGAAGCTTTCTTT. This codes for CASSSRENTEAFF.

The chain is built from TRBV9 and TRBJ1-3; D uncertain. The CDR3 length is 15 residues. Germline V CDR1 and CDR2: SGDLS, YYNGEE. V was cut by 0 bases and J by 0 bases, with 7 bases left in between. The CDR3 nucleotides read TGTGCCAGCAGCGTAGGTCCCTCCTCTGGAAACACCATATATTTT. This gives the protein CASSVGPSSGNTIYF.

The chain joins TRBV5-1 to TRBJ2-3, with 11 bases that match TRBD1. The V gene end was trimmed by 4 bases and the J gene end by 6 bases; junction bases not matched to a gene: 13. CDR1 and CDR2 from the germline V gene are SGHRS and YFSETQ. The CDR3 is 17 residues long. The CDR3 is CASSRGQGAWFADTQYF. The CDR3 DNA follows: TGCGCCAGCAGCCGTGGACAGGGGGCTTGGTTTGCGGATACGCAGTATTTT.

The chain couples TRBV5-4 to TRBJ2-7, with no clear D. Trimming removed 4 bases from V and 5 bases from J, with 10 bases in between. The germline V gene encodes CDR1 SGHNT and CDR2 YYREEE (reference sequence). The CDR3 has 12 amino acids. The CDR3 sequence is CASSLGSNEQYF. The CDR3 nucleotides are TGTGCCAGCAGCCTGGGGTCTAACGAGCAGTACTTC. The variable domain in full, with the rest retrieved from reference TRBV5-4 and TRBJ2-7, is ETGVTQSPTHLIKTRGQQVTLRCSSQSGHNTVSWYQQALGQGPQFIFQYYREEENGRGNFPPRFSGLQFPNYSSELNVNALELDDSALYLCASSLGSNEQYFGPGTRLTVT.